Below are 31 T cell receptor beta chains sequenced from a single sample in a study of control samples from healthy donors and cancer patients (dated by TCRdb to about 2020). Libraries came from the immunoSEQ multiplex PCR assay. Not all clones reach the TCRdb copy of this immuneACCESS table, which keeps in-frame sequences only. Checked studies attribute under half of the gap to unresolved V genes and leave the rest unexplained. The sample contains about 410,000 clones, around 90% of them found a single time. 5.5% to 7.5% of the sample is held by the ten biggest clonotypes. The source material was PBMCs. The receptors derive from a man in his forties with head and neck cancer.

This clone was observed a few times. The gene calls are TRBV3-1 (or the pseudogene TRBV3-2) and TRBJ2-2; 13 nucleotides align to TRBD2. The CDR3 spans 16 residues. Unmatched junction bases numbered 4, after V lost 4 bases and J lost 5 bases. Germline loops: CDR1 LGHDT, CDR2 YNNKEL (reference sequence). In DNA, the CDR3 is TGTGCCAGCAGCCCGTGGACTAGCGGGGGAACCGGGGAGCTGTTTTTT. It yields the protein CASSPWTSGGTGELFF.

This chain links TRBV11-2 with TRBJ2-5; the D call may be TRBD1 or TRBD2 (5 bases each). V was cut by 1 base and J by 9 bases, with 21 bases left in between. This CDR3 spans 16 amino acids. CDR1 is SGHAT and CDR2 is FQNNGV in the germline V gene. DNA for the CDR3: TGTGCCAGCAGCTTAGCCTCCGGGACCGATGGAGTCTCCCAGTACTTC. Protein: CASSLASGTDGVSQYF.

The chain recombines TRBV6-2 or TRBV6-3 with TRBJ1-5; D possibly corresponds to TRBD1 (6 bases). This CDR3 spans 17 amino acids. The V gene lost 2 bases and the J gene lost 4 bases, with 18 bases spanning the gap. Germline CDR1 reads MNHEY; CDR2 reads SVGEGT. CDR3 region: CASSYLIRGAGNQPQHF. Here the CDR3 DNA reads TGTGCCAGCAGTTACCTTATACGGGGGGCAGGAAATCAGCCCCAGCATTTT.

As concerns this clone: This same CDR3 is encoded by further DNA sequences in the sample. The gene calls are TRBV28 and TRBJ1-5; D is ambiguous. Germline CDR1 and CDR2: MDHEN and SYDVKM. Trimming shortened V by 3 bases and J by 7 bases, and 4 bases separated the two germline ends. This CDR3 has 11 residues. CDR3: CASSFGQPQHF. DNA of the CDR3: TGTGCCAGCAGTTTTGGCCAGCCCCAGCATTTT.

This clone has only one observation. The gene calls are TRBV4-2 and TRBJ1-1; D remains ambiguous. CDR3 size: 12 residues. Germline V gives CDR1 LGHNA, CDR2 YNFKEQ. The ends were cut back, 5 bases at V and 7 bases at J, with 11 bases in the middle. As DNA, the CDR3 is TGTGCCAGCAGCGACCACTTCGGTGAAGCTTTCTTT. Translating gives CASSDHFGEAFF.

This rearrangement joins TRBV5-1 to TRBJ1-1; 8 bases agree with TRBD1. The V gene end was trimmed by 0 bases and the J gene end by 4 bases; junction bases not matched to a gene: 2. CDR3 length: 14 residues. The germline V gene encodes CDR1 SGHRS and CDR2 YFSETQ. This CDR3 is CASSLGQGSTEAFF. The CDR3 DNA sequence: TGCGCCAGCAGCTTGGGACAGGGGAGCACTGAAGCTTTCTTT.

This clone was seen once. The chain uses TRBV7-3 and TRBJ2-2; 8 bases agree with TRBD1. The CDR3 has 17 amino acids. Germline V gene sequence: CDR1 SGHTA, CDR2 FQGTGA. V was pared by 0 bases and J by 0 bases, with 3 bases of the junction left unmatched. The CDR3 nucleotides are TGTGCCAGCAGCTTAACCAAGGACAGGGCGAACACCGGGGAGCTGTTTTTT. Protein sequence: CASSLTKDRANTGELFF. The full variable domain, rest sourced from reference TRBV7-3 and TRBJ2-2, is GAGVSQTPSNKVTEKGKYVELRCDPISGHTALYWYRQSLGQGPEFLIYFQGTGAADDSGLPNDRFFAVRPEGSVSTLKIQRTERGDSAVYLCASSLTKDRANTGELFFGEGSRLTVL.

The chain couples TRBV7-2 to TRBJ2-2, with unresolved D. V lost 2 bases to trimming and J lost 0 bases, with 7 bases between them. CDR3 length equals 15 residues. Germline loops: CDR1 SGHTA, CDR2 FQGNSA. CDR3 loop: CASSLQFANTGELFF. CDR3 coding DNA: TGTGCCAGCAGCTTACAGTTCGCGAACACCGGGGAGCTGTTTTTT. Combining the CDR3 with reference TRBV7-2 and TRBJ2-2 gives the whole variable domain GAGVSQSPSNKVTEKGKDVELRCDPISGHTALYWYRQSLGQGLEFLIYFQGNSAPDKSGLPSDRFSAERTGGSVSTLTIQRTQQEDSAVYLCASSLQFANTGELFFGEGSRLTVL.

The rearrangement links TRBV27 to TRBJ1-6, with D possibly being TRBD1 (6 bases). The CDR3 length is 17 residues. The germline gives CDR1 MNHEY, CDR2 SMNVEV (reference sequence). Trimming removed 3 bases from V and 7 bases from J, with 19 bases in between. The CDR3 nucleotides read TGTGCCAGCAGTTTGAGTTACAGGGTGGTAGGCAATTCACCCCTCCACTTT. Translated: CASSLSYRVVGNSPLHF.

The gene calls are TRBV20-1 and TRBJ2-3, with D perhaps matching TRBD2 (5 bases). V lost 8 bases and J lost 3, with 9 bases in between. The CDR3 is 11 residues long. The germline V gene encodes CDR1 DFQATT and CDR2 SNEGSKA (reference sequence). The CDR3 DNA reads TGCAGTCTAGCCCGGACAGATACGCAGTATTTT. It encodes CSLARTDTQYF.

The rearrangement joins TRBV28 to TRBJ1-2, with TRBD1 matching over 7 bases. J gave up 4 bases and V 5 bases, and 7 bases lay outside the gene matches. This CDR3 region has 14 residues. Germline V lookup: CDR1 MDHEN, CDR2 SYDVKM. The CDR3 reads CASSPTTGFYGYTF. The CDR3 DNA is TGTGCCAGCAGTCCTACGACAGGGTTCTATGGCTACACCTTC.

V is TRBV12-2 and J is TRBJ1-2; the table's D call of TRBD1 was not tested on the DNA. TRBV12-2 is a listed pseudogene. This CDR3 has 16 amino acids. CDR3 in amino acids: CASRPGQTGANYGYTF. The CDR3 region has the DNA TGTGCAAGTCGCCCAGGGCAGACAGGGGCTAACTATGGCTACACCTTC.

This sequence joins TRBV7-9 and TRBJ1-5, with D possibly TRBD1 on 5 matching bases. V was trimmed by 3 bases and J by 7 bases, leaving 16 bases between them. Germline CDR1 SEHNR, CDR2 FQNEAQ (reference sequence). The CDR3 sequence is 15 residues long. Here the CDR3 DNA reads TGTGCCAGCAGCTTGATGGCTGGGGGAGGACAGCCCCAGCATTTT. Translating it yields CASSLMAGGGQPQHF.

This clone was detected a few times. This chain uses TRBV7-9 with TRBJ1-1; D is ambiguous. Germline CDR1 is SEHNR and CDR2 is FQNEAQ (reference sequence). The V and J ends lost 5 bases and 7 bases respectively, with 17 bases between them. The CDR3 is made up of 14 amino acids. CDR3 loop: CASSASPDVGEAFF. The CDR3, as DNA: TGTGCCAGCAGCGCTTCCCCCGACGTAGGTGAAGCTTTCTTT.

This chain joins TRBV24-1 and TRBJ1-2; D is perhaps TRBD1 (6 bases). V lost 9 bases, J lost 9 bases, and 16 bases lay in between. This CDR3 has 12 residues. Germline CDR1 reads KGHDR; CDR2 reads SFDVKD. CDR3 bases: TGTGCCACCGGGTCCACAGGGTTCAGCTACACCTTC. Its protein is CATGSTGFSYTF.

The V and J genes are TRBV28 and TRBJ1-1; 7 bases align to TRBD1. The CDR3 spans 16 residues. The V gene end was trimmed by 5 bases and the J gene end by 1 base; junction bases not matched to a gene: 10. Germline lookup yields CDR1 MDHEN and CDR2 SYDVKM. CDR3 sequence: CASSERPGQRNTEAFF. The CDR3 DNA follows: TGTGCCAGCAGTGAACGTCCGGGACAGAGGAACACTGAAGCTTTCTTT.

A few counts support this clone. This rearrangement joins TRBV5-1 to TRBJ2-2; possible D gene TRBD2, 6 bases. The CDR3 spans 14 residues. The germline V gene encodes CDR1 SGHRS and CDR2 YFSETQ. The V gene lost 3 bases and the J gene lost 6 bases, with 12 bases spanning the gap. CDR3 DNA sequence: TGCGCCAGCAGCTCGGACGGAGGGGCCGGGGAGCTGTTTTTT. Protein: CASSSDGGAGELFF.

V is TRBV14 and J is TRBJ1-3; TRBD1 matches at 7 bases. The trim removed 2 bases at V and 1 base at J, leaving 11 bases unmatched. The CDR3 has 18 amino acids. CDR1 is SGHDN, CDR2 FVKESK, per germline. The CDR3 here is CASSQRGQRSTSGNTIYF. CDR3 nucleotide sequence: TGTGCCAGCAGCCAACGGGGACAGCGATCCACGTCTGGAAACACCATATATTTT.

The J gene is TRBJ1-1, the V gene TRBV7-9, with TRBD1 identical over 7 bases. Germline CDR1 reads SEHNR; CDR2 reads FQNEAQ (reference sequence). CDR3 length: 14 amino acids. The J segment lost 1 base and the V segment lost 5 bases, leaving 4 bases of the junction unmatched. Here the CDR3 DNA reads TGTGCCAGCAGCCGCGGGACAGAGAACACTGAAGCTTTCTTT. It yields the protein CASSRGTENTEAFF. Using reference TRBV7-9 and TRBJ1-1 for the parts outside the CDR3, the full variable domain is DTGVSQNPRHKITKRGQNVTFRCDPISEHNRLYWYRQTLGQGPEFLTYFQNEAQLEKSRLLSDRFSAERPKGSFSTLEIQRTEQGDSAMYLCASSRGTENTEAFFGQGTRLTVV.

V gene TRBV9 combines with J gene TRBJ2-1, with TRBD2 identical over 10 bases. The CDR3 consists of 18 residues. Losses at the gene ends were 1 base for V and 9 bases for J; bases not matched to a gene: 16. Germline CDR1 reads SGDLS; CDR2 reads YYNGEE. CDR3 coding DNA: TGTGCCAGCAGCGTATCTTCTAGCGGGAGCCAACGTGGGGGTGAGCAGTTCTTC. This codes for CASSVSSSGSQRGGEQFF.

The chain carries TRBV24-1 and TRBJ2-7; D might be TRBD2 (5 bases). The CDR3 spans 13 residues. Trimming took off 5 bases at V and 0 bases at J, with 7 bases between the two ends. CDR1 and CDR2 (germline): KGHDR, SFDVKD. The CDR3 DNA is TGTGCCACCAGTGTTGGACTCTCCTACGAGCAGTACTTC. Amino acid sequence: CATSVGLSYEQYF.

This rearrangement joins TRBV7-2 to TRBJ1-3, with unresolved D. Trimming left V 5 bases short and J 2 bases short, with 7 bases between. The CDR3 has 13 residues. CDR1 is SGHTA, CDR2 FQGNSA, per germline. The CDR3 sequence: CASSGWAGNTIYF. CDR3 nucleotides: TGTGCCAGCAGCGGGTGGGCTGGAAACACCATATATTTT.

This rearrangement joins TRBV19 to TRBJ2-3; no firm D call. This CDR3 comprises 15 residues. Germline-derived CDR1 and CDR2 are LNHDA and SQIVND (reference sequence). Trimming shortened V by 2 bases and J by 3 bases, and 12 bases separated the two germline ends. CDR3 loop: CASSISRAHTDTQYF. Here the CDR3 DNA reads TGTGCCAGTAGTATAAGCCGGGCACATACAGATACGCAGTATTTT.

The chain combines TRBV6-1 with TRBJ1-5; D uncertain. Germline V gives CDR1 MNHNS, CDR2 SASEGT. V lost 3 bases to trimming and J lost 0 bases, with 9 bases between them. This CDR3 region has 15 residues. CDR3 in amino acids: CASSDEPVSNQPQHF. Written as DNA, the CDR3 is TGTGCCAGCAGTGACGAACCTGTTAGCAATCAGCCCCAGCATTTT.

Points on this clone: The junction departs from germline at one end; a sequencing error may be responsible. The chain has TRBV20-1 and TRBJ1-2; D may be TRBD1 (6 bases). This CDR3 comprises 9 residues. The germline V gene encodes CDR1 DFQATT and CDR2 SNEGSKA (reference sequence). CDR3 residues: CSASGATDF. CDR3 nucleotides: TGCAGTGCTTCAGGGGCCACCGACTTC.

The rearrangement uses TRBV29-1 and TRBJ1-5, with no clear D. V lost 4 bases and J 0 bases, leaving 7 bases between the germline ends. Per germline, CDR1 SQVTM and CDR2 ANQGSEA. The CDR3 is 13 amino acids. The chain's CDR3 is CSVGQASNQPQHF. CDR3 sequence (DNA): TGCAGCGTTGGTCAGGCTAGCAATCAGCCCCAGCATTTT.

The chain is built from TRBV5-1 and TRBJ1-6; no clear D gene. With 0 bases removed from V and 7 bases from J, the gap between germline ends came to 11 bases. The germline V gene has CDR1 SGHRS and CDR2 YFSETQ. The CDR3 covers 15 residues. In DNA form, the CDR3 reads TGCGCCAGCAGCTTGGTGCAGCGCCCAAATTCACCCCTCCACTTT. This encodes CASSLVQRPNSPLHF.

This chain links TRBV4-1 with TRBJ2-2, with TRBD2 identical over 9 bases. The CDR3 runs to 17 residues. Germline-derived CDR1 and CDR2 are MGHRA and YSYEKL. Trimming removed 8 bases from V and 1 base from J; junction bases left unmatched: 11. CDR3 residues: CASQGISGGMNTGELFF. The CDR3 DNA reads as TGCGCCAGCCAAGGGATTAGCGGGGGTATGAACACCGGGGAGCTGTTTTTT.

Only one count was recorded for this clone. The chain combines TRBV4-1 with TRBJ1-1, with D perhaps TRBD1 (5 bases). The germline V gene encodes CDR1 MGHRA and CDR2 YSYEKL. Deletions cut 1 base from V and 7 bases from J, with 16 bases between. The CDR3 is 15 residues long. CDR3 residues: CASSQGTGEEFEAFF. Written as DNA, the CDR3 is TGCGCCAGCAGCCAAGGGACGGGGGAAGAATTTGAAGCTTTCTTT.

CDR3 loop: CASSFSGGRLYEQYF. DNA of the CDR3: TGTGCCAGCAGCTTCAGCGGGGGCCGCCTCTACGAGCAGTACTTC. The chain uses TRBV5-4 and TRBJ2-7; the match to TRBD2 covers 8 bases. V was clipped by 2 bases and J by 3 bases; unmatched bases: 7. The CDR3 sequence is 15 residues long. Germline CDR1 is SGHNT and CDR2 is YYREEE (reference sequence).

A single count supports this clone. The gene calls are TRBV18 and TRBJ2-1; the match to TRBD1 covers 9 bases. J lost 4 bases, V lost 3 bases, and 1 base had no gene match. Germline V gene lookup returns CDR1 KGHSH and CDR2 LQKENI. This CDR3 has 14 amino acids. CDR3 amino acids: CASSPDRGYNEQFF. The CDR3 region has the DNA TGTGCCAGCTCACCGGACAGGGGATACAATGAGCAGTTCTTC.